This TCR beta chain was profiled in a study of T cell responses to AZD1222 COVID-19 vaccine (dated by TCRdb to the early 2020s). Regarding the complete study: A total of approximately 230 trial participants underwent TCR sequencing, of whom 207 received two doses of AZD1222 and about 25 received two doses of the MenACWY control vaccine. Trial participants were enrolled by age into subgroups of 18-55, 56-69 and 70-plus years, and around 150, 29 and 61 TCR-sequenced participants, respectively, were included in these subgroups. What the authors observed across the whole study: Spike-specific TCR breadth and depth rose significantly after two AZD1222 doses compared with day 0 and with MenACWY recipients. The whole spike protein was spanned by vaccine-associated CD4 TCRs, and dominant responses were seen in regions 160-218 and 743-854. The 56-69-year group was small, and its depth increase did not reach significance, likely because of low power. Because no day 14 peak-response samples were available, the repertoires could be characterized only after the peak T cell response. Participants were mostly white British and included more females than males, and it was suggested by the authors that clonal diversity may have been underestimated. Only a handful of AZD1222 recipients were SARS-CoV-2 seropositive at baseline, limiting conclusions about previously exposed vaccinees. Epitopes outside the regions mutated in the B.1.351 and B.1.1.7 variants were reportedly recognized by nearly half of the unique spike-specific TCRs.

Interpreted using the paper, the time point label stands for: about 28 days (+/-7) after the second vaccine dose. AZD1222 recipients given second doses at about 4 weeks or at about 12 weeks were pooled, since spike-specific TCR depth and breadth were not found to differ between the two schedules. The vaccinee samples were drawn from two UK trials, COV001 and COV002, one of which was a single-blind randomized controlled phase 2/3 trial testing AZD1222 (ChAdOx1 nCoV-19) in healthy adults. For TCRbeta chain sequencing, PBMC samples from trial participants were taken at day 0 and at day 28 after the second dose. The CDR3 regions of human TCRbeta chains were analyzed by immunosequencing. Per the original workflow: TCRs in the repertoires were compared against a reference library of SARS-CoV-2-specific TCRs that had been generated with the MIRA antigen-specificity platform. Breadth was defined as the fraction of unique TCRs that were SARS-CoV-2-associated, and depth was defined as the fraction of total T cells that were SARS-CoV-2-associated. Using the MIRA data, each spike-specific TCR was assigned both to the spike region to which the TCR was reactive and to a CD4 or CD8 class. Log10-transformed breadth and depth values were compared by one-way ANOVA with Sidak's multiple comparisons tests. TCRdb carries this immuneACCESS record with in-frame sequences only. Its versions omit some clonotypes, under half of them owing to an unresolved V gene in the studies checked, with the rest unexplained. From that table come the V and J calls and clone size; the DNA was used to work out D and trimming. In all, the sample holds about 160,000 clones, and 85% to 90% of those were seen once. Jointly, the top ten make up 4.3% of the sample.

With respect to this clone: Its antigen is currently not known. No quality values exist for individual bases; no much larger clone is one base distant.

Inclusive of the bounding cysteine and phenylalanine, the CDR3 is 14 residues long. Solely the CDR3 DNA is kept, with 42 bases framed from the first base. V is reduced by 4 bases and J by 6 bases, leaving a spacing of 10 bases between them. CDR1 and CDR2 (SNHLY, FYNNEI) derive from the germline V gene. The receptor was derived from an adult who received the AZD1222 COVID-19 vaccine. The sequence joins TRBV2 to TRBJ1-6; 6 matching bases give a weak D call of TRBD1. Sequencing used peripheral blood, obtained 28 days after the second AZD1222 dose. The CDR3 in this case is CASSGGQSNSPLHF. The nucleotide sequence is TGTGCCAGCAGTGGAGGACAGTCTAATTCACCCCTCCACTTT.